Listed below are T cell receptor beta chains from one sample, sequenced in a study of blood T cells in healthy people across ages. One entry per CDR3 protein results from TCRdb running MiXCR on the 5' RACE reads. Among under 1 million distinct CDR3 sequences listed, under 45% were seen once. Sequences were obtained from blood. All receptors derive from a man in his sixties in good health. Both conserved end residues are part of each CDR3. The D gene is left open where the match is weak. Some rows mark clone size as missing; the rest say once, few, many or name a class of expanded clone.

clone_size	j_call	v_call	d_call	cdr3_nt	cdr3_aa
-	TRBJ2-1	TRBV2	TRBD2	TGTGCCAGCAGTCCCAGTAGCGGGGCCCCCAGCAATGAGCAGTTCTTC	CASSPSSGAPSNEQFF
-	TRBJ2-5	TRBV11-3	TRBD1	TGTGCCAGCAGCGACCGACAGGGCATGCGGGAGACCCAGTACTTC	CASSDRQGMRETQYF
-	TRBJ1-2	TRBV7-2	-	TGTGCCAGCAGCACTCGACAGGTGCACTATGGCTACACCTTC	CASSTRQVHYGYTF
-	TRBJ1-2	TRBV5-1	TRBD1	TGCGCCAGCAGCGCGGGGGACAGTCAGTATGGCTACACCTTC	CASSAGDSQYGYTF
-	TRBJ2-3	TRBV7-2	TRBD2	TGTGCCAGCATCCTAAGGCTAGCGGGGGGGTACATAGATACGCAGTATTTT	CASILRLAGGYIDTQYF
once	TRBJ1-4	TRBV29-1	-	TGCAGCGTTGAAGATTACAGTAGGAAACTGTTTTTT	CSVEDYSRKLFF
-	TRBJ2-3	TRBV20-1	-	TGCAGTGCTAAAGGGACTGCCTATACGCAGTATTTT	CSAKGTAYTQYF
-	TRBJ1-2	TRBV7-9	-	TGTGCCAGCAGCTCAAGGTGGGGTGACTATGGCTACACCTTC	CASSSRWGDYGYTF
few	TRBJ2-7	TRBV5-1	-	TGCGCCAGCAGCACGGACGGATACGGCGAGCAGTACTTC	CASSTDGYGEQYF
many	TRBJ2-7	TRBV29-1	-	TGCAGCGTTGAAGATGGGAGTTCCTACGAGCAGTACTTC	CSVEDGSSYEQYF
few	TRBJ2-3	TRBV7-2	-	TGTGCCAGCAGCTTAGGAGGGGGGGCCACAGATACGCAGTATTTT	CASSLGGGATDTQYF
-	TRBJ2-7	TRBV27	-	TGTGCCAGCAGCTTAGCAGGGGGGGACAACGAGCAGTACTTC	CASSLAGGDNEQYF
many	TRBJ2-3	TRBV5-1	-	TGCGCCAGCAGCTTGGCGGGGAAAACTTCAGATACGCAGTATTTT	CASSLAGKTSDTQYF
-	TRBJ2-3	TRBV7-9	TRBD1	TGTGCCAGCAGCCCCGGGACAGCCACTTTTCGGGATACGCAGTATTTT	CASSPGTATFRDTQYF
few	TRBJ2-1	TRBV12-3/TRBV12-4	-	TGTGCCAGCAGATCTAGATCCGTGGTTACCTACAATGAGCAGTTCTTC	CASRSRSVVTYNEQFF
-	TRBJ2-3	TRBV11-3	-	TGTGCCAGCAGCTTAGGTCAGGGGGGGGCCACAGATACGCAGTATTTT	CASSLGQGGATDTQYF